The clone carrying this T cell receptor beta chain was counted only a few times. The record originates from a study of Graves' ophthalmopathy and Graves' hyperthyroidism. Germline V gene lookup returns CDR1 LNHDA and CDR2 SQIVND (reference sequence). With 9 bases clipped from V and 4 bases from J, the junction kept 10 bases outside the gene matches. CDR3 length equals 15 residues. Amplified TCR beta CDR3 regions were obtained using RNA transcripts as template. The authors performed first-round RT-PCR with HTBI primers and then a second-round multiplex PCR. TCRdb analysed the multiplex PCR reads with MiXCR anew, one entry per CDR3 protein. The sample shows approximately 640,000 distinct CDR3 sequences, more than 40% of them seen only once.

The TCR sequence derives from an adult man with Graves' ophthalmopathy. The rearrangement uses TRBV19 and TRBJ1-5; TRBD1 matches at 9 bases. Specimen: peripheral blood. The CDR3 is CASSGGTGNNQPQHF. The CDR3 nucleotides are TGTGCCAGCAGTGGGGGGACAGGGAATAATCAGCCCCAGCATTTT.